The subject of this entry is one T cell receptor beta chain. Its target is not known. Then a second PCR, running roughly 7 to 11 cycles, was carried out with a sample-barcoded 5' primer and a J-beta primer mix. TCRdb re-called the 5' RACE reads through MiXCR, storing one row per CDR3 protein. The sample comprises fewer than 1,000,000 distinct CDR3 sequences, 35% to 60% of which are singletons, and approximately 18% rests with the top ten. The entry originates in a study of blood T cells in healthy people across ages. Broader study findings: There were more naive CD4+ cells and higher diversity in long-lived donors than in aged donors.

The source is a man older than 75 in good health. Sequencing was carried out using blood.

The CDR3 DNA reads as TGTGCCAGCCACGCGGGGTACGAGCAGTACTTC. The encoded protein is CASHAGYEQYF. V is TRBV2 and J is TRBJ2-7; D is perhaps TRBD2 (6 bases). CDR1 and CDR2 from the germline V gene are SNHLY and FYNNEI. Trimming removed 8 bases from V and 4 bases from J, with 9 bases in between. The CDR3 loop spans 11 amino acids.